One sample yielded the 26 T cell receptor beta chains listed below, sequenced in a study of tumor-infiltrating lymphocytes in primary liver carcinoma. Investigators took RNA and DNA out together from approximately 22-30 mg of unsorted bulk tissue. TCR beta cDNA was prepared out of roughly 450 ng total RNA by means of a constant-region primer. A slightly modified ARM-PCR protocol with three nested multiplex PCR rounds produced these TCR beta libraries. Researchers ran the first two PCR rounds for about 11 cycles each with TRBV1-TRBV30 forward primers and a C-beta reverse primer. MiXCR was run by TCRdb on the multiplex PCR reads, yielding one entry per CDR3 protein. The table includes more than 95,000 distinct CDR3 sequences, roughly 80% detected once. Sequenced input: liver tumor tissue from sampling region 3. Subset given: tumor region T3, left-lateral pole. The receptors derive from a man between 40 and 49 years old with primary liver carcinoma and hepatitis B virus infection.

With respect to this clonotype: Here the CDR3 omits its conserved ending phenylalanine or tryptophan, so a read error is the likely source. V is TRBV6-5 and J is TRBJ2-7; the match to TRBD2 covers 7 bases. Per germline, CDR1 MNHEY and CDR2 SVGAGI. The CDR3 is 14 residues long. The chain's CDR3 is CVSSTAGVGLEQYS. Here the CDR3 DNA reads TGTGTCAGCAGTACCGCGGGAGTCGGGCTCGAGCAGTACTCC.

This clonotype was seen a single time. The conserved phenylalanine or tryptophan normally closing the CDR3 is absent here, so this likely arose from a read error. The CDR3 region is CASSSDKTQYL. The DNA of the CDR3 is TGCGCCAGCAGCTCCGACAAGACCCAGTACTTA. This chain joins TRBV5-1 and TRBJ2-5; D gene ambiguous. Trimming stripped 3 bases from V and 6 bases from J, with 6 bases between. The CDR3 loop spans 11 amino acids. Per the germline V gene, CDR1 is SGHRS and CDR2 is YFSETQ.

A word on this clonotype: A much larger clone is a single base away; this may be a read error. CDR3 sequence: CAWRGTRLGNTEAFF. DNA for the CDR3: TGTGCCTGGAGGGGGACGCGTCTTGGAAACACTGAAGCTTTCTTT. The chain carries TRBV28 and TRBJ1-1; D is possibly TRBD1 (6 bases). The germline V gene has CDR1 MDHEN and CDR2 SYDVKM. Trimming cost V 11 bases and J 2 bases, with 21 bases left between them. The CDR3 contains 15 residues.

This clonotype was recorded once. A read error may account for a junction end that differs from germline. The rearrangement links TRBV6-2 or TRBV6-3 to TRBJ2-5; no firm D call. This CDR3 comprises 16 residues. Germline values: CDR1 MNHEY, CDR2 SVGEGT. The CDR3 sequence is CASSQSTTTGEETQYF. The CDR3 DNA reads TGTGCCAGCAGTCAATCGACGACAACGGGCGAAGAGACACAGTACTTC.

The V call is TRBV11-1, the J call TRBJ2-4, with D possibly TRBD2 on 6 matching bases. Germline V gene data show CDR1 as SGHAT and CDR2 as FQDESV (reference sequence). The CDR3 sequence is 17 residues long. Between the trimmed V and J ends, which lost 3 bases and 4 bases, there was a span of 19 bases. The CDR3 DNA sequence: TGTGCCAGCAGCTTTCCCGGGAGTATCGCGACAAAAAACATTCAGTACTTC. Translating gives CASSFPGSIATKNIQYF.

About this clonotype itself: One junction end does not reproduce the germline sequence, and a read error may be involved. The chain employs TRBV29-1 and TRBJ1-1; D gene ambiguous. The CDR3 extends over 16 amino acids. The germline CDR1 and CDR2 sequences are SQVTM and ANQGSEA. The DNA of the CDR3 is TGTAGCGTTGAAACGGGAAAGATCATCATGAACACTGACGCTTTCTTT. Translated, it gives CSVETGKIIMNTDAFF.

In its sample, this clonotype was seen once. The chain links TRBV29-1 to TRBJ2-3; 8 positions agree with TRBD1. Germline V gene sequence: CDR1 SQVTM, CDR2 ANQGSEA. This CDR3 region has 14 residues. The CDR3 loop is CSVGQATSTDTQYF. The CDR3 coding sequence is TGCAGTGTGGGACAGGCGACTAGCACAGATACGCAGTATTTT.

This clonotype was counted a few times. J is TRBJ2-5 and V is TRBV19; a possible D gene is TRBD2 (6 bases). The CDR3 sequence is 20 residues long. Trimming shortened V by 5 bases and J by 5 bases, and 33 bases separated the two germline ends. CDR1 LNHDA and CDR2 SQIVND come from the germline V gene (reference sequence). The CDR3 reads CASSPSGNGFGGVGRETQYF. The CDR3 DNA reads TGTGCCAGTAGTCCCTCGGGGAACGGTTTCGGGGGTGTTGGGCGGGAGACCCAGTACTTC.

In this sample, this clonotype turned up once. The chain links TRBV6-5 to TRBJ2-2, with D possibly being TRBD2 (5 bases). Germline lookup yields CDR1 MNHEY and CDR2 SVGAGI. The germline V and J ends were trimmed by 0 bases and 1 base, with 15 bases remaining between them. This CDR3 has 18 amino acids. This CDR3 reads CASSYSSASGWNTGELFF. In DNA form, the CDR3 reads TGTGCCAGCAGTTACTCGAGCGCGTCGGGATGGAACACCGGGGAGCTGTTTTTT.

As to this clonotype: The germline gene is not matched at one end of the junction; a read error may be the cause. The chain recombines TRBV6-5 with TRBJ2-3; 11 nucleotides align to TRBD1. There are 17 residues in the CDR3. Germline assignment: CDR1 MNHEY and CDR2 SVGAGI. CDR3 protein: CASSSETPGQGGDTQFF. The CDR3 DNA follows: TGTGCCAGCAGTTCCGAGACGCCGGGACAGGGGGGAGATACGCAATTTTTT.

This clonotype was found many times. The chain combines TRBV28 with TRBJ1-4; TRBD1 is a possible D gene (5 bases). Trimming stripped 5 bases from V and 0 bases from J, with 13 bases between. This CDR3 contains 16 residues. Germline V CDR1 and CDR2: MDHEN, SYDVKM. In DNA form, the CDR3 reads TGTGCCAGCAGTCTTCAGACAGCACCAACTAATGAAAAACTGTTTTTT. Residues: CASSLQTAPTNEKLFF.

This clonotype was seen once. One end of the junction does not line up with germline, which may come from a read error. The chain couples TRBV20-1 to TRBJ2-1; D is ambiguous. Per germline, CDR1 DFQATT and CDR2 SNEGSKA (reference sequence). The CDR3 consists of 15 residues. The CDR3 DNA reads as TGCAATGCTAGAGACCTAGGATCCGCCTACAATGAGCAGTTCTTC. This gives the protein CNARDLGSAYNEQFF.

Details on this clonotype: One end of the junction fails to match germline, which may point to a read error. The V call is TRBV6-1, the J call TRBJ2-5; 8 bases fit TRBD1. CDR1 MNHNS and CDR2 SASEGT come from the germline V gene. This CDR3 is built from 16 residues. In DNA, the CDR3 is TGTCCCAGCAGTGAAGAGGAAGGGACAGGCCAAGAGACCCAGTATTTC. It encodes CPSSEEEGTGQETQYF.

Turning to this clonotype: At one end, the junction sequence differs from germline, possibly due to a read error. CDR3: CGSSHRARGPTYEQYF. The CDR3 region has the DNA TGTGGCAGCAGTCATCGAGCGCGAGGACCTACCTACGAGCAGTACTTC. The chain recombines TRBV6-6 with TRBJ2-7; D is unclear. From germline, CDR1 is MNHNY and CDR2 SVGAGI (reference sequence). The CDR3 length is 16 residues.

In the case of this clonotype: No conserved phenylalanine or tryptophan ends this CDR3, so it is likely a read error. This chain links TRBV30 with TRBJ1-1; D is ambiguous. This CDR3 has 13 amino acids. The V end was cut by 1 base, the J end by 5 bases, with 11 bases between. Germline V lookup: CDR1 GTSNPN, CDR2 SVGIG (reference sequence). As DNA, the CDR3 is TGTGCCTGGAGTGCGGATAGAAGGACTGAAGCTTTCCTT. It specifies CAWSADRRTEAFL.

This clonotype was observed a handful of times. A read error may account for a junction end that differs from germline. CDR3 residues: CASSLRLSDGELFF. CDR3 sequence (DNA): TGTGCCAGCAGTTTGCGGTTAAGTGACGGGGAGTTGTTTTTT. The gene calls are TRBV12-3 or TRBV12-4 and TRBJ2-2, with D possibly being TRBD2 (5 bases). The CDR3 extends over 14 amino acids.

In regard to this clonotype: Its ends do not fully match the called genes, so a read error is possible. This sequence joins TRBV6-2 or TRBV6-3 and TRBJ1-1, with 8 bases that match TRBD1. Germline V CDR1 and CDR2: MNHEY, SVGEGT. CDR3 length: 16 residues. CDR3 in DNA: TGTGCCAGCAATTACTCGAGGGACAGGATGAACACTGAAGCTTCCTTT. It encodes CASNYSRDRMNTEASF.

The gene calls are TRBV12-3 or TRBV12-4 and TRBJ1-5; no reliable D call. The J call may be faulty, since TRBJ2-3 better matches the DNA end. The CDR3 loop spans 13 amino acids. This CDR3 reads CASSLLEDQPQYF. CDR3 sequence (DNA): TGTGCCAGCAGCCTCTTAGAGGATCAGCCCCAGTATTTT.

About this clonotype: At one end the junction does not follow the germline gene, possibly because of a read error. This chain uses TRBV12-3 or TRBV12-4 with TRBJ1-5; weak D call: TRBD1 (5 bases). The CDR3 length is 14 residues. This CDR3 is CASSFRASEQPQLF. In nucleotides, the CDR3 is TGTGCCAGCAGTTTCAGGGCGTCGGAGCAGCCCCAACTGTTT.

The chain carries TRBV5-1 and TRBJ2-1; 9 bases match TRBD2. The V gene end was trimmed by 5 bases and the J gene end by 14 bases; junction bases not matched to a gene: 11. This CDR3 spans 13 amino acids. Germline V lookup: CDR1 SGHRS, CDR2 YFSETQ. DNA for the CDR3: TGCGCCAGCAGTGCCTCGCGGGGGGGTGATGAGTTCTTC. This gives the protein CASSASRGGDEFF.

This clonotype has at least ten counts. The chain couples TRBV28 to TRBJ1-1; maybe TRBD1 (6 bases). CDR1 and CDR2 (germline): MDHEN, SYDVKM. V lost 8 bases and J 3 bases, leaving 16 bases between the germline ends. The CDR3 is 14 amino acids. The DNA for the CDR3 is TGTGCCAGCTTCAACACCCCAGGGGACACTGAAGCTTTCTTT. This gives the protein CASFNTPGDTEAFF.

The CDR3 region has the DNA TGCGCCAGCAGCCAAGTATGGACAGGTGGTGGGGTAACTGAGCAGTTCTTC. It yields the protein CASSQVWTGGGVTEQFF. The chain couples TRBV4-1 to TRBJ2-1; 7 bases are shared with TRBD1. J lost 9 bases, V lost 1 base, and 15 bases had no gene match. From germline, CDR1 is MGHRA and CDR2 YSYEKL. There are 17 residues in the CDR3.

V usage is TRBV11-2 and J usage is TRBJ1-1; D is ambiguous. Trimming took off 2 bases at V and 2 bases at J, with 18 bases between the two ends. This CDR3 region has 17 residues. Germline assignment: CDR1 SGHAT and CDR2 FQNNGV. The CDR3 sequence is CASSLISTLSANTEAFF. DNA of the CDR3: TGTGCCAGCAGCTTAATTTCTACTCTAAGTGCCAACACTGAAGCTTTCTTT. Full variable domain (outside the CDR3, taken from reference TRBV11-2 and TRBJ1-1): EAGVAQSPRYKIIEKRQSVAFWCNPISGHATLYWYQQILGQGPKLLIQFQNNGVVDDSQLPKDRFSAERLKGVDSTLKIQPAKLEDSAVYLCASSLISTLSANTEAFFGQGTRLTVV.

About this clonotype itself: Compared with germline, one end of the junction differs, possibly owing to a read error. This chain joins TRBV29-1 and TRBJ2-4; the D is unclear. Looked up from germline, CDR1 is SQVTM and CDR2 is ANQGSEA. The CDR3 runs 12 residues. CDR3 coding DNA: TGCAACGTAATTCACGGGCTGGGCATTCAGCACTTC. Protein product: CNVIHGLGIQHF.

Remarks on this clonotype: The junction departs from germline at one end; a sequencing error may be responsible. This rearrangement joins TRBV7-3 to TRBJ2-7; maybe TRBD1 (5 bases). The CDR3 length is 12 residues. Germline V gene sequence: CDR1 SGHTA, CDR2 FQGTGA. The CDR3 protein is CTSSFRVHEQCF. The CDR3 nucleotides are TGTACCAGCAGCTTCAGGGTCCACGAGCAGTGCTTC.

For this clonotype: The junction differs from germline at one of its ends, possibly a read error. V usage is TRBV4-1 and J usage is TRBJ2-7; 10 nucleotides agree with TRBD2. The V gene's germline CDR1 is MGHRA and CDR2 YSYEKL. CDR3 length: 17 amino acids. As DNA, the CDR3 is TGCACCAGCAGCCAAGTCTATAGCGGGAGGCCCTCCTACGAGCAGCACTTC. Its translation is CTSSQVYSGRPSYEQHF.